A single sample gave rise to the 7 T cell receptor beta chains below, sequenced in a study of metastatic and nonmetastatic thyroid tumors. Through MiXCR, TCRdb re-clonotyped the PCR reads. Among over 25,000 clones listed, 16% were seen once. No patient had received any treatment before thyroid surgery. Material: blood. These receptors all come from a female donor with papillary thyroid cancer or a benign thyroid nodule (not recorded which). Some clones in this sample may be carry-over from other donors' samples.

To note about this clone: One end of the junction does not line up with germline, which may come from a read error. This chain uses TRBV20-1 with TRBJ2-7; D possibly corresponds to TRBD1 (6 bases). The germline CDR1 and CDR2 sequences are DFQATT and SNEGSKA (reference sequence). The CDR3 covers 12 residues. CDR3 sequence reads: CSARQGSVEHYF. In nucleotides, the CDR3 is TGCAGTGCTAGACAGGGGTCTGTCGAGCATTACTTC.

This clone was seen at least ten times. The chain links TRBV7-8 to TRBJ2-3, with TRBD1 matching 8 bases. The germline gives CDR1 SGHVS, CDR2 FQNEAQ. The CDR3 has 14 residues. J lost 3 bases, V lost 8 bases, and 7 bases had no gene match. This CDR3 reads CASRTGSGTDTQYF. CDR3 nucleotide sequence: TGTGCCAGCCGGACAGGGTCTGGGACAGATACGCAGTATTTT.

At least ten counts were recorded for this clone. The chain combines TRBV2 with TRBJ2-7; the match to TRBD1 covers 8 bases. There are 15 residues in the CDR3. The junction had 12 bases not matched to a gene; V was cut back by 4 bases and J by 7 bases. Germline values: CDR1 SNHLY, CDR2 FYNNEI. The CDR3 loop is CASSVEDRVSGEQYF. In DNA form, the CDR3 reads TGTGCCAGCAGTGTGGAGGACAGGGTATCGGGGGAGCAGTACTTC.

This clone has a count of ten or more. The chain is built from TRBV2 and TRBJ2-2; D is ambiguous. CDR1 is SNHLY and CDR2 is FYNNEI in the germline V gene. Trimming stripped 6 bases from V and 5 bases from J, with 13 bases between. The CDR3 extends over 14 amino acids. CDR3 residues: CASRDQPVTGELFF. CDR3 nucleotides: TGTGCCAGCAGGGATCAGCCGGTAACCGGGGAGCTGTTTTTT.

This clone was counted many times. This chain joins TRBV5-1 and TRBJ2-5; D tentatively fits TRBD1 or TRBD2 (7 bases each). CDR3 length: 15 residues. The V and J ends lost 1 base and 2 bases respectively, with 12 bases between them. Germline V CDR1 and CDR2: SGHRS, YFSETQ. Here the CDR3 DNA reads TGCGCCAGCAGCTTGTCAGCGGGACAGCAAGAGACCCAGTACTTC. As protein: CASSLSAGQQETQYF.

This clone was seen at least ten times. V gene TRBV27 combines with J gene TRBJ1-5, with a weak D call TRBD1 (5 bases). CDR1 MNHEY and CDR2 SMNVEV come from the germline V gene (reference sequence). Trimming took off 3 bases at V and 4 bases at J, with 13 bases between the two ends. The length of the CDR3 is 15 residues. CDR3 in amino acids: CASSLSPGWNQPQHF. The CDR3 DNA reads TGTGCCAGCAGTTTGAGTCCAGGGTGGAATCAGCCCCAGCATTTT.

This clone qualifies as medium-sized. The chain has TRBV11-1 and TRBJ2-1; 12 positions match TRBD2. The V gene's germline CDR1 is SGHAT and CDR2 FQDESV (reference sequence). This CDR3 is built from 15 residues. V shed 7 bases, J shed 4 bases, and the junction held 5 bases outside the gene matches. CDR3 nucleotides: TGTGCCAGCACCACGCTAGCGGGAGGGTACAATGAGCAGTTCTTC. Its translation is CASTTLAGGYNEQFF.